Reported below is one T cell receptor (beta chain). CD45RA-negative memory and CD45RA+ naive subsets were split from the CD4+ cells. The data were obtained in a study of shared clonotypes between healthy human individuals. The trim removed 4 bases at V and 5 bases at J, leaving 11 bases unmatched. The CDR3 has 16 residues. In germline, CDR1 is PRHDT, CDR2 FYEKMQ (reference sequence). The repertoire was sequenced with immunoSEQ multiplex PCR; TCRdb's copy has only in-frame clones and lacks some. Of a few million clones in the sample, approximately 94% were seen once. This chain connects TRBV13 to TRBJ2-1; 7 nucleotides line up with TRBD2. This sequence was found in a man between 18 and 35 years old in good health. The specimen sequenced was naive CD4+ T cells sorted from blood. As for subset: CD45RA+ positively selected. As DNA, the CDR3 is TGTGCCAGCAGCTCACCCCGGGACTACAACAACAATGAGCAGTTCTTC. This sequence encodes CASSSPRDYNNNEQFF.